One sample yielded the 29 T cell receptor beta chains listed below, sequenced in a study of shared clonotypes between healthy human individuals. This table comes from immunoSEQ multiplex PCR, and its TCRdb copy is limited to in-frame clones, with some not included. In the table there are about 2.4 million clones, roughly 93% of which are singletons. The sequenced material came from naive CD4+ T cells from PBMCs. Stated subset: CD45RA+ positively selected. The receptors originated from a man between 18 and 35 years old in good health. Some clones in this sample may be carry-over from other donors' samples.

The rearrangement joins TRBV29-1 to TRBJ2-2; 10 bases agree with TRBD2. V lost 3 bases to trimming and J lost 6 bases; unmatched junction nucleotides: 28. The germline CDR1 and CDR2 sequences are SQVTM and ANQGSEA. The CDR3 runs 22 residues. Here the CDR3 DNA reads TGCAGCGTTGATGAAAACGGAGGGGCTCGGCTAGCGGGAGATCTGGTCCCCGGGGAGCTGTTTTTT. This codes for CSVDENGGARLAGDLVPGELFF.

V usage is TRBV27 and J usage is TRBJ2-7; 8 nucleotides match TRBD1. V dropped 6 bases and J dropped 5; count of bases not matched to a gene: 15. The CDR3 has 16 residues. Germline V gene data show CDR1 as MNHEY and CDR2 as SMNVEV (reference sequence). CDR3 DNA sequence: TGTGCCAGCAGGACACAGGGGGAGCTTATAACGAACGAGCAGTACTTC. Amino acid sequence: CASRTQGELITNEQYF.

The chain joins TRBV6-5 to TRBJ1-5, with D unresolved. V was clipped by 2 bases and J by 15 bases, with 11 bases between them. CDR3 length: 11 residues. CDR1 is MNHEY and CDR2 is SVGAGI in the germline V gene. CDR3 sequence: CASSYGRRWHF. The CDR3 coding sequence is TGTGCCAGCAGTTACGGTCGCCGTTGGCATTTT.

The chain recombines TRBV28 with TRBJ2-3; D is perhaps TRBD1 or TRBD2 (5 bases each). Germline values: CDR1 MDHEN, CDR2 SYDVKM. The germline V and J ends were trimmed by 3 bases and 0 bases, with 16 bases remaining between them. The CDR3 contains 17 residues. The CDR3: CASSFSGAPTSTDTQYF. CDR3 sequence (DNA): TGTGCCAGCAGTTTTTCCGGGGCCCCTACTAGCACAGATACGCAGTATTTT.

CDR3 residues: CASSLGAGRGDYEQYF. CDR3 DNA: TGTGCCAGCAGCTTAGGAGCCGGCAGGGGTGACTACGAGCAGTACTTC. This sequence joins TRBV7-8 and TRBJ2-7, with a weak D call TRBD1 (6 bases). Looked up from germline, CDR1 is SGHVS and CDR2 is FQNEAQ. CDR3 length: 16 amino acids. Trimming shortened V by 1 base and J by 3 bases, and 16 bases separated the two germline ends.

The chain links TRBV11-2 to TRBJ2-2; perhaps D is TRBD1 or TRBD2 (5 bases each). The V gene lost 3 bases and the J gene lost 4 bases, with 9 bases spanning the gap. The germline V gene has CDR1 SGHAT and CDR2 FQNNGV. CDR3 length: 14 residues. CDR3 bases: TGTGCCAGCAGCTTGACGAGGGGCACCGGGGAGCTGTTTTTT. It yields the protein CASSLTRGTGELFF.

The V call is TRBV27, the J call TRBJ2-4; D ambiguous. The V gene's germline CDR1 is MNHEY and CDR2 SMNVEV (reference sequence). CDR3 length: 14 residues. The V gene lost 6 bases and the J gene lost 0 bases, with 9 bases spanning the gap. CDR3 sequence (DNA): TGTGCCAGCAGCTCCACTCTAGCCAAAAACATTCAGTACTTC. Translation: CASSSTLAKNIQYF.

The chain uses TRBV6-6 and TRBJ1-2; D uncertain. In germline, CDR1 is MNHNY, CDR2 SVGAGI (reference sequence). The CDR3 is 13 amino acids. V was shortened by 7 bases and J by 2 bases, with 11 bases between the two germline ends. This CDR3 reads CASTPSLNYGYTF. The DNA for the CDR3 is TGTGCCAGCACCCCCAGCCTGAACTATGGCTACACCTTC.

J is TRBJ2-5 and V is TRBV5-6; no clear D. The V end was cut by 4 bases, the J end by 2 bases, with 15 bases between. This CDR3 contains 15 residues. The V gene's germline CDR1 is SGHDT and CDR2 YYEEEE. DNA of the CDR3: TGTGCCAGCAGCGAGATAGCCCCAAGGCAAGAGACCCAGTACTTC. Its translation is CASSEIAPRQETQYF.

The chain has TRBV10-3 and TRBJ2-7; D is unresolved. Germline CDR1 and CDR2: ENHRY and SYGVKD. This CDR3 is built from 13 residues. V gave up 2 bases and J gave up 2 bases, with 7 bases separating them. This CDR3 reads CAISERTTYEQYF. CDR3 coding DNA: TGTGCCATCAGTGAGCGCACAACCTACGAGCAGTACTTC.

With respect to this clone: Other DNA sequences in this specimen translate into the identical CDR3. The chain is built from TRBV20-1 and TRBJ2-7; unclear D gene. Germline V lookup: CDR1 DFQATT, CDR2 SNEGSKA (reference sequence). The length of the CDR3 is 11 residues. Trimming pared 6 bases from V and 5 bases from J, leaving 11 bases between. CDR3 sequence reads: CSASDRDEQYF. For the CDR3, the DNA is TGCAGTGCGTCTGACCGGGACGAGCAGTACTTC.

The gene calls are TRBV6-6 and TRBJ1-5; possible D gene TRBD1, 5 bases. Germline CDR1 MNHNY, CDR2 SVGAGI (reference sequence). Trimming shortened V by 7 bases and J by 7 bases, and 14 bases separated the two germline ends. The CDR3 has 13 amino acids. Here the CDR3 reads CASNQGEDQPQHF. CDR3 nucleotides: TGTGCCAGCAACCAAGGGGAGGACCAGCCCCAGCATTTT.

CDR3 nucleotides: TGTGCCAGCAGCTTTGCAGGGACGCATGAGCAGTTCTTC. Protein product: CASSFAGTHEQFF. This chain uses TRBV7-3 with TRBJ2-1; perhaps D is TRBD1 or TRBD2 (5 bases each). Germline lookup yields CDR1 SGHTA and CDR2 FQGTGA. This CDR3 is built from 13 residues. The V end lost 3 bases, the J end lost 8 bases, and 11 bases lay between the germline ends.

As concerns this clone: Germline is not matched at one junction end, which may reflect a read error. The chain is built from TRBV15 and TRBJ2-1; no definite D call. This CDR3 has 16 amino acids. Germline V CDR1 and CDR2: LNHNV, YYDKDF (reference sequence). CDR3 in amino acids: CATTRSGGSSYNEQFF. The DNA for the CDR3 is TGTGCCACCACCAGATCGGGCGGAAGCTCCTACAATGAGCAGTTCTTC.

This chain uses TRBV7-2 with TRBJ2-3, with D maybe TRBD2 (6 bases). Germline-derived CDR1 and CDR2 are SGHTA and FQGNSA. The CDR3 runs to 12 residues. Trimming took off 4 bases at V and 9 bases at J, with 11 bases between the two ends. CDR3: CASSWGRETQYF. The DNA of the CDR3 is TGTGCCAGCAGCTGGGGCCGGGAGACGCAGTATTTT.

V is TRBV2 and J is TRBJ2-1; the match to TRBD2 covers 13 bases. Germline V gene sequence: CDR1 SNHLY, CDR2 FYNNEI. The trim removed 8 bases at V and 3 bases at J, leaving 10 bases unmatched. The CDR3 sequence is 17 residues long. The CDR3 region is CASWGLAGLIGYNEQFF. The CDR3 nucleotides are TGTGCCAGCTGGGGACTAGCGGGACTGATCGGCTACAATGAGCAGTTCTTC.

With respect to this clone: Other DNA sequences in the sample encode the same CDR3. The chain uses TRBV6-5 and TRBJ1-5; TRBD1 agrees at 8 bases. This CDR3 is built from 15 residues. The germline CDR1 and CDR2 sequences are MNHEY and SVGAGI. The J segment lost 0 bases and the V segment lost 5 bases, leaving 3 bases of the junction unmatched. For the CDR3, the DNA is TGTGCCAGCAGTAGGACAGGGAATAGCAATCAGCCCCAGCATTTT. Amino acids: CASSRTGNSNQPQHF.

CDR3: CASSQIGTAVHEQYF. Written as DNA, the CDR3 is TGCGCCAGCAGCCAAATAGGGACAGCGGTGCACGAGCAGTACTTC. The chain joins TRBV4-1 to TRBJ2-7; TRBD1 aligns across 7 bases. The J segment lost 5 bases and the V segment lost 2 bases, leaving 9 bases of the junction unmatched. The V gene's germline CDR1 is MGHRA and CDR2 YSYEKL. The CDR3 has 15 amino acids.

The rearrangement uses TRBV20-1 and TRBJ1-6; D not certain. V shed 5 bases and J shed 13 bases, with 9 bases lying between them. The germline V gene has CDR1 DFQATT and CDR2 SNEGSKA (reference sequence). The CDR3 covers 10 residues. This CDR3 is CSAYALPLHF. In DNA form, the CDR3 reads TGCAGTGCTTACGCTCTGCCCCTCCACTTT.

The chain employs TRBV5-6 and TRBJ1-1, with D maybe TRBD1 (5 bases). With 1 base removed from V and 11 bases from J, the gap between germline ends came to 15 bases. CDR1 is SGHDT and CDR2 is YYEEEE in the germline V gene. The length of the CDR3 is 13 residues. CDR3 bases: TGTGCCAGCAGCTTGACAGGTCCCCTGACGGCTTTCTTT. Its translation is CASSLTGPLTAFF.

This clone was seen once. The rearrangement uses TRBV2 and TRBJ2-1; 10 nucleotides agree with TRBD2. Germline V gene data show CDR1 as SNHLY and CDR2 as FYNNEI. J was trimmed by 4 bases and V by 6 bases; bases with no gene match: 9. This CDR3 region has 16 residues. CDR3 amino acids: CASRKAGTSAYNEQFF. The CDR3 DNA is TGTGCCAGCAGGAAAGCCGGGACTAGCGCGTACAATGAGCAGTTCTTC.

This chain links TRBV5-4 with TRBJ1-4; D gene unclear. This CDR3 has 17 amino acids. CDR1 SGHNT and CDR2 YYREEE come from the germline V gene (reference sequence). Trimming removed 0 bases at V and 0 bases at J, with 12 bases between. As DNA, the CDR3 is TGTGCCAGCAGCTTGGGGGGTAGGGCCGCAACTAATGAAAAACTGTTTTTT. Translation: CASSLGGRAATNEKLFF.

The chain is built from TRBV5-1 and TRBJ2-6; perhaps D is TRBD1 or TRBD2 (5 bases each). The CDR3 sequence is 17 residues long. Trimming cost V 7 bases and J 2 bases, with 19 bases left between them. Germline loops: CDR1 SGHRS, CDR2 YFSETQ. This CDR3 reads CASYHTVQGPGANVLTF. The DNA of the CDR3 is TGCGCCAGCTATCACACGGTCCAGGGACCTGGGGCCAACGTCCTGACTTTC.

The V gene is TRBV5-6, the J gene TRBJ2-7; 13 bases fit TRBD2. CDR1 and CDR2 (germline): SGHDT, YYEEEE. The CDR3 has 16 residues. V lost 2 bases, J lost 5 bases, and 7 bases stayed unmatched. The CDR3 loop is CASSLTSGRAKNEQYF. CDR3 DNA: TGTGCCAGCAGCTTAACTAGCGGGAGGGCCAAAAACGAGCAGTACTTC.

The chain links TRBV6-6 to TRBJ1-1; 8 bases match TRBD1. The J segment lost 4 bases and the V segment lost 4 bases, leaving 11 bases of the junction unmatched. The CDR3 is 16 amino acids. Germline loops: CDR1 MNHNY, CDR2 SVGAGI (reference sequence). The CDR3 protein is CASSFDSRGRSTEAFF. Here the CDR3 DNA reads TGTGCCAGCAGTTTCGACTCCAGGGGGCGAAGCACTGAAGCTTTCTTT.

In this sample, this clone turned up once. This rearrangement joins TRBV5-6 to TRBJ1-2; D unresolved. The germline V and J ends were trimmed by 1 base and 4 bases, with 8 bases remaining between them. Germline V lookup: CDR1 SGHDT, CDR2 YYEEEE. This CDR3 is 13 amino acids long. The DNA for the CDR3 is TGTGCCAGCAGCTTGCCACCTAGCTATGGCTACACCTTC. It translates to CASSLPPSYGYTF.

The rearrangement joins TRBV27 to TRBJ1-5, with D perhaps TRBD1 (6 bases). The ends were cut back, 2 bases at V and 5 bases at J, with 16 bases in the middle. The CDR3 length is 16 residues. Looked up from germline, CDR1 is MNHEY and CDR2 is SMNVEV (reference sequence). Here the CDR3 reads CASSLGTRGRDQPQHF. DNA for the CDR3: TGTGCCAGCAGTTTAGGGACCAGGGGAAGGGATCAGCCCCAGCATTTT.

The chain is built from TRBV19 and TRBJ1-2, with D possibly TRBD1 on 5 matching bases. Trimming left V 6 bases short and J 5 bases short, with 16 bases between. Per germline, CDR1 LNHDA and CDR2 SQIVND (reference sequence). This CDR3 has 14 amino acids. The CDR3 nucleotides read TGTGCCAGTAGCACCAGGGTTTCCTATTATGGCTACACCTTC. Its translation: CASSTRVSYYGYTF.

The V gene is TRBV7-8, the J gene TRBJ2-2; 8 positions agree with TRBD2. V was clipped by 6 bases and J by 7 bases; unmatched bases: 10. Germline V gene sequence: CDR1 SGHVS, CDR2 FQNEAQ. This CDR3 has 15 amino acids. CDR3 protein: CASRPGSGKDGELFF. In DNA, the CDR3 is TGTGCCAGCAGACCCGGTAGCGGGAAGGACGGGGAGCTGTTTTTT.